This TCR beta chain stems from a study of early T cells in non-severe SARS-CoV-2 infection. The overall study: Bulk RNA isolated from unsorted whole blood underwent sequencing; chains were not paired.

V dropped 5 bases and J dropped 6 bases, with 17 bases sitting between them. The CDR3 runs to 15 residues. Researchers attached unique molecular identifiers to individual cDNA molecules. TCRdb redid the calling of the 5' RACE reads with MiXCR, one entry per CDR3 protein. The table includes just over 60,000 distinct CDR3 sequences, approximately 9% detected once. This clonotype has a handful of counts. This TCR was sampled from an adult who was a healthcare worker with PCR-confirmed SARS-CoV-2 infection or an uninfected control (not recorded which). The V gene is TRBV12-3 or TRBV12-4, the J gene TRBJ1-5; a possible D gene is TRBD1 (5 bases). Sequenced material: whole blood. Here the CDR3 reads CASSGGTVGSQPQHF. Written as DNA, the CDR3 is TGTGCCAGCAGTGGAGGGACGGTTGGGAGTCAGCCCCAGCATTTT.